The rows below give T cell receptor beta chains drawn from one sample of a study of blood T cell repertoires in COVID-19. The method was immunoSEQ multiplex PCR; TCRdb's version includes in-frame clones alone and lacks a portion of them. The repertoire holds about 120,000 clones, with roughly 82% as singletons. The sample taken for sequencing was peripheral blood. The receptor source for this set is a human donor in a cohort sampled during active COVID-19. Each CDR3 is given with its conserved first and last residue. The order of the fields is clone size, D gene, CDR3 length, V gene, J gene, CDR3 DNA, CDR3 protein. A D gene is named only where the DNA matches it firmly. For some rows the clone size is stated as once, few or many, or as a class when expanded; others skip it.

>-|TRBD2|14|TRBV29-1|TRBJ2-5
TGCAGCGTTTCTGGACGGGCGGGGGAAGAGACCCAGTACTTC
CSVSGRAGEETQYF
>-|-|14|TRBV2|TRBJ1-2
TGTGCCAGCAGTGACGGACAGCCGAACTATGGCTACACCTTC
CASSDGQPNYGYTF
>-|TRBD1|15|TRBV5-1|TRBJ2-7
TGCGCCAGCAGCTTGGGGACAGGGGGAGTTTCGGAGCAGTACTTC
CASSLGTGGVSEQYF
>-|-|15|TRBV6-5|TRBJ1-3
TGTGCCAGCAGGCGAACTCAGGCCTCTGGAAACACCATATATTTT
CASRRTQASGNTIYF
>-|-|16|TRBV7-2|TRBJ1-6
TGTGCCAGCAGCTTAGGCGCGGGGATGCAGAATTCACCCCTCCACTTT
CASSLGAGMQNSPLHF
>once|-|15|TRBV19|TRBJ2-3
TGTGCCAGTAGTATGGAGGGGGGGCACACAGATACGCAGTATTTT
CASSMEGGHTDTQYF
>many|TRBD1|15|TRBV11-2|TRBJ2-2
TGTGCCAGCAGCTCTCCGGGACAGGGGGTCCGGGAGCTGTTTTTT
CASSSPGQGVRELFF
>-|TRBD1|14|TRBV7-9|TRBJ2-7
TGTGCCAGCAGCCGGGACAGGGGCTTGTACGAGCAGTACTTC
CASSRDRGLYEQYF
>few|-|14|TRBV11-2|TRBJ1-3
TGTGCCAGCAGCCCTACAGGGACTGGAAACACCATATATTTT
CASSPTGTGNTIYF
>-|TRBD1|17|TRBV13|TRBJ2-2
TGTGCCAGCAGCTTACGGAAGAGTCAGGGGGCCACCGGGGAGCTGTTTTTT
CASSLRKSQGATGELFF
>-|-|13|TRBV3-1/TRBV3-2|TRBJ2-7
TGTGCCAGCAGCCACCCCGCGCCTGCCGAGCAGTACTTC
CASSHPAPAEQYF
>-|-|13|TRBV5-6|TRBJ1-3
TGTGCCAGCAGCTTACTCAACCCAAACACCATATATTTT
CASSLLNPNTIYF
>-|TRBD1|14|TRBV25-1|TRBJ1-2
TGTGCCAGCAGTTCGGACAGGGCCAACTATGGCTACACCTTC
CASSSDRANYGYTF
>-|-|12|TRBV7-2|TRBJ1-2
TGTGCCAGCAGCGCTGAGGTTAGGAGCTACACCTTC
CASSAEVRSYTF
>-|TRBD2|17|TRBV4-3|TRBJ2-7
TGCGCCAGCAGCCAAGACCACCGGGGGGGATCAAGCTACGAGCAGTACTTC
CASSQDHRGGSSYEQYF
>few|TRBD2|14|TRBV5-1|TRBJ2-2
TGCGCCAGCAGCTCAGCGACTAGCGCCGGGGAGCTGTTTTTT
CASSSATSAGELFF
>-|-|16|TRBV18|TRBJ1-5
TGTGCCAGCTCACCACCGGGCACCCTTAGCAATCAGCCCCAGCATTTT
CASSPPGTLSNQPQHF
>once|TRBD2|15|TRBV7-6|TRBJ2-2
TGTGCCAGCAGCCCCGGGACTAGCGGAACCGGGGAGCTGTTTTTT
CASSPGTSGTGELFF
>-|-|16|TRBV5-1|TRBJ2-2
TGCGCCAGCATCTCTGGAGTCTCTACGAACACCGGGGAGCTGTTTTTT
CASISGVSTNTGELFF
>-|-|12|TRBV2|TRBJ1-2
TGTGCCAGCAGTGAAGGGTACGACTTCTACACCTTC
CASSEGYDFYTF
>-|TRBD2|18|TRBV3-1/TRBV3-2|TRBJ2-3
TGTGCCAGCAGCCAAGATAGGACTAGCGGGGGGGCTTTAGATACGCAGTATTTT
CASSQDRTSGGALDTQYF
>-|-|15|TRBV24-1|TRBJ2-3
TGTGCCACCAGTGATACTGGACAGAGCACAGATACGCAGTATTTT
CATSDTGQSTDTQYF
>few|-|13|TRBV2|TRBJ1-3
TGTGCCAGCAATTTCCGGGCTGGAAACACCATATATTTT
CASNFRAGNTIYF
>-|TRBD1|16|TRBV10-3|TRBJ1-5
TGTGCCATCAGTGAAGGAGAAGAGGGGGCCCATCAGCCCCAGCATTTT
CAISEGEEGAHQPQHF
>-|-|14|TRBV5-1|TRBJ2-5
TGCGCCAGCAGCTCAGGCAGGGTCGGTGAGACCCAGTACTTC
CASSSGRVGETQYF
>-|-|13|TRBV18|TRBJ2-7
TGTGCCAGCTCACCACAGACAGTCCACGAGCAGTACTTC
CASSPQTVHEQYF
>-|TRBD2|14|TRBV3-1/TRBV3-2|TRBJ2-1
TGTGCCAGCAGCCCCCCCAGCGGGGTCAATGAGCAGTTCTTC
CASSPPSGVNEQFF
>-|TRBD1|13|TRBV5-4|TRBJ1-5
TGTGCCAGCAGCCCTGACAGGGATCAGCCCCAGCATTTT
CASSPDRDQPQHF
>-|-|15|TRBV5-6|TRBJ2-3
TGTGCCAGCAGCATACGACAGACTAGCACAGATACGCAGTATTTT
CASSIRQTSTDTQYF
>-|-|14|TRBV11-2|TRBJ2-7
TGTGCCAGCAGCTTAATGGTCGAGACCTACGAGCAGTACTTC
CASSLMVETYEQYF
>once|-|11|TRBV20-1|TRBJ2-3
TGCAGTGCACCGAGGGCAGATACGCAGTATTTT
CSAPRADTQYF
>-|-|13|TRBV6-1|TRBJ1-2
TGTGCCAGCAGTGAGGAGGAGCGCTATGGCTACACCTTC
CASSEEERYGYTF
>-|TRBD1|15|TRBV5-6|TRBJ2-7
TGTGCCAGCAGCTATGGACAGGGTGGCGGAAACGAGCAGTACTTC
CASSYGQGGGNEQYF
>-|-|13|TRBV5-1|TRBJ2-3
TGCGCCAGCAGCTTACAGGAAACAGATACGCAGTATTTT
CASSLQETDTQYF
>-|TRBD2|16|TRBV27|TRBJ2-2
TGTGCCAGCAGTTTGGTTAGCGGGGGGCCGGCCGGGGAGCTGTTTTTT
CASSLVSGGPAGELFF
>-|TRBD2|15|TRBV27|TRBJ2-1
TGTGCCAGCAGTTCCCGACTAGCCAAATACAATGAGCAGTTCTTC
CASSSRLAKYNEQFF
>-|-|15|TRBV12-5|TRBJ2-5
TGTGCTAGTGGTTTGGTACCCCTTGGCAAAGAGACCCAGTACTTC
CASGLVPLGKETQYF
>-|TRBD1|14|TRBV6-5|TRBJ1-1
TGTGCCAGCAGTTACGGTCAGGGGGCGACTGAAGCTTTCTTT
CASSYGQGATEAFF
>-|-|16|TRBV13|TRBJ2-7
TGTGCCAGCAGCTTAGTGGCGGGGGCACCCTCCTACGAGCAGTACTTC
CASSLVAGAPSYEQYF
>-|TRBD1|15|TRBV28|TRBJ1-2
TGTGCCAGCAGTTCCAAGGGGGCAGGGGACTATGGCTACACCTTC
CASSSKGAGDYGYTF
>-|TRBD1|16|TRBV7-9|TRBJ2-1
TGTGCCAGCAGCTTAGGTAACAGGGGGCAAGACAATGAGCAGTTCTTC
CASSLGNRGQDNEQFF
>-|-|14|TRBV1|TRBJ2-7
TGCACCAGCAGCCAAGAGATAAGCGTCTACGAGCAGTACTTC
CTSSQEISVYEQYF
>-|TRBD1|14|TRBV2|TRBJ1-4
TGTGCCAGCAAAGGGGACAGGGGGGGTGAAAAACTGTTTTTT
CASKGDRGGEKLFF
>-|-|14|TRBV3-1/TRBV3-2|TRBJ2-7
TGTGCCAGCAGTTCCCAAGGAGGGTCCTACGAGCAGTACTTC
CASSSQGGSYEQYF
>-|-|13|TRBV12-3/TRBV12-4|TRBJ1-2
TGTGCCAGCAGCCAATATGAGGGCTTTGGCTACACCTTC
CASSQYEGFGYTF
>-|TRBD2|14|TRBV6-5|TRBJ2-3
TGTGCCAGCAGTTACCAACCGGGGGGAGATACGCAGTATTTT
CASSYQPGGDTQYF
>-|TRBD1|15|TRBV19|TRBJ2-2
TGTGCCAGTAGAGGACAGGCCACGAACACCGGGGAGCTGTTTTTT
CASRGQATNTGELFF
>-|TRBD1|17|TRBV11-2|TRBJ1-1
TGTGCCAGCAGCCCAGTTATCCTCCGGGACAGGGGGACTGAAGCTTTCTTT
CASSPVILRDRGTEAFF
>-|TRBD1|13|TRBV27|TRBJ2-7
TGTGCCAGCAGTTTGGACAGGGGCTACGAGCAGTACTTC
CASSLDRGYEQYF
>-|TRBD1|18|TRBV3-1/TRBV3-2|TRBJ1-2
TGTGCCAGCAGCCAAAAGAGGTCCGGGACAGGACCCCTCTATGGCTACACCTTC
CASSQKRSGTGPLYGYTF
>-|-|13|TRBV2|TRBJ2-2
TGTGCCAGCAGTGAAGGGACAGCCGGGGAGCTGTTTTTT
CASSEGTAGELFF
>-|-|17|TRBV28|TRBJ2-7
TGTGCCAGCAGTTATTTGACAGGTCGGGTCGGTAAGAACGAGCAGTACTTC
CASSYLTGRVGKNEQYF
>-|-|18|TRBV7-9|TRBJ2-1
TGTGCCAGCAGCCCCCGGGTGAGAGACTCGAGCTCCTACAATGAGCAGTTCTTC
CASSPRVRDSSSYNEQFF